This passage covers 32 T cell receptor beta chains from one sample sequenced in a study of CD8 T cells in ankylosing spondylitis. TCRdb used MiXCR to reprocess the 5' RACE reads, holding one entry per CDR3 protein. The sample includes approximately 110,000 distinct CDR3 sequences, around 24% of them seen just once. Input material: synovial fluid, either unsorted or a sorted T cell fraction (not recorded which). Receptors originate from a male donor with ankylosing spondylitis.

The chain joins TRBV2 to TRBJ2-3, with D possibly TRBD1 on 6 matching bases. There are 15 residues in the CDR3. Trimming left V 6 bases short and J 0 bases short, with 13 bases between. Germline V CDR1 and CDR2: SNHLY, FYNNEI. CDR3 bases: TGTGCCAGCAGCGAACAGGGTCGTAGCACAGATACGCAGTATTTT. Translation gives CASSEQGRSTDTQYF. The entire variable domain, with the rest obtained from reference TRBV2 and TRBJ2-3, is as follows: EPEVTQTPSHQVTQMGQEVILRCVPISNHLYFYWYRQILGQKVEFLVSFYNNEISEKSEIFDDQFSVERPDGSNFTLKIRSTKLEDSAMYFCASSEQGRSTDTQYFGPGTRLTVL.

V and J are TRBV12-3 or TRBV12-4 and TRBJ1-6; TRBD1 aligns across 7 bases. J was trimmed by 1 base and V by 6 bases; bases with no gene match: 3. The CDR3 has 15 residues. In DNA form, the CDR3 reads TGTGCCAGCAGATTGACAGGGTCCTATAATTCACCCCTCCACTTT. Translating gives CASRLTGSYNSPLHF.

V and J are TRBV20-1 and TRBJ2-3; tentative D call: TRBD2 (6 bases). Germline assignment: CDR1 DFQATT and CDR2 SNEGSKA (reference sequence). The CDR3 length is 15 residues. The V end lost 1 base, the J end lost 4 bases, and 15 bases lay between the germline ends. The CDR3 DNA follows: TGCAGTGCTAGAGTTGCGGGAAGAGCGGCAGATACGCAGTATTTT. It translates to CSARVAGRAADTQYF.

V usage is TRBV5-5 and J usage is TRBJ2-1; 9 nucleotides line up with TRBD2. The CDR3 length is 18 residues. V lost 5 bases to trimming and J lost 3 bases; unmatched junction nucleotides: 15. Germline lookup yields CDR1 SGHKS and CDR2 YYEKEE (reference sequence). As DNA, the CDR3 is TGTGCCAGCAGACTTCACCCCCGCGGGAGGGCCTACTACAATGAGCAGTTCTTC. Its protein is CASRLHPRGRAYYNEQFF.

This chain uses TRBV5-6 with TRBJ1-2; TRBD1 might be the D (6 bases). Looked up from germline, CDR1 is SGHDT and CDR2 is YYEEEE. The CDR3 spans 15 residues. V lost 4 bases and J lost 4, with 17 bases in between. CDR3 sequence: CASSRPGALGYGYTF. The CDR3, as DNA: TGTGCCAGCAGCCGCCCGGGGGCCCTAGGCTATGGCTACACCTTC.

The table lists this clonotype with a few counts. The chain couples TRBV10-3 to TRBJ1-2; D possibly corresponds to TRBD1 (5 bases). Trimming stripped 6 bases from V and 6 bases from J, with 20 bases between. Germline V gene data show CDR1 as ENHRY and CDR2 as SYGVKD. This CDR3 contains 15 residues. The CDR3 region has the DNA TGTGCCATCAGCTCCTGGGGGGACGACCTAAATGGCTACACCTTC. Translated: CAISSWGDDLNGYTF.

This sequence joins TRBV3-1 and TRBJ1-1; a possible D gene is TRBD1 (6 bases). Germline CDR1 reads LGHDT; CDR2 reads YNNKEL (reference sequence). This CDR3 spans 15 amino acids. The V gene lost 2 bases and the J gene lost 3 bases, with 13 bases spanning the gap. The CDR3 DNA sequence: TGTGCCAGCAGCCAAATTGGGGGCGTTGACACTGAAGCTTTCTTT. Translation: CASSQIGGVDTEAFF.

This clonotype came up many times. The V and J genes are TRBV20-1 and TRBJ2-3; D gene uncertain. This CDR3 has 14 residues. CDR1 and CDR2 from the germline V gene are DFQATT and SNEGSKA (reference sequence). Here the CDR3 DNA reads TGCAGCGCGGAAGCTGCGAGAGGCACAGATACGCAGTATTTT. It specifies CSAEAARGTDTQYF.

This chain joins TRBV12-3 or TRBV12-4 and TRBJ2-2; D is perhaps TRBD1 (6 bases). Trimming took off 8 bases at V and 5 bases at J, with 18 bases between the two ends. The CDR3 has 15 amino acids. The CDR3 sequence is CASEQGPWGTGELFF. In DNA form, the CDR3 reads TGTGCCAGCGAACAGGGCCCCTGGGGGACCGGGGAGCTGTTTTTT.

This rearrangement joins TRBV24-1 to TRBJ1-5; D might be TRBD1 (6 bases). Per the germline V gene, CDR1 is KGHDR and CDR2 is SFDVKD. The length of the CDR3 is 16 residues. Deletions cut 3 bases from V and 0 bases from J, with 11 bases between. Here the CDR3 reads CATSDSRTDSNQPQHF. The CDR3 DNA reads TGTGCCACCAGTGATAGTCGGACAGATAGCAATCAGCCCCAGCATTTT.

There are many counts of this clonotype. This chain links TRBV11-2 with TRBJ2-2; 7 nucleotides align to TRBD2. Per germline, CDR1 SGHAT and CDR2 FQNNGV. Germline trimming cut 1 base from V and 8 bases from J; bases unmatched to any gene: 10. The CDR3 runs 16 residues. CDR3 nucleotide sequence: TGTGCCAGCAGCTTAGCCTCTTGGGAGGGCCTAGGGGAGCTGTTTTTT. Its translation: CASSLASWEGLGELFF.

The V gene is TRBV10-1, the J gene TRBJ2-1; TRBD2 matches 11 bases. The CDR3 has 14 residues. From germline, CDR1 is WNHNN and CDR2 SYGVQD (reference sequence). Germline trimming cut 4 bases from V and 8 bases from J; bases unmatched to any gene: 4. This CDR3 reads CASSGGLADDEQFF. The CDR3 bases are TGCGCCAGCAGTGGGGGACTAGCGGATGATGAGCAGTTCTTC.

This clonotype appeared once. The chain combines TRBV20-1 with TRBJ2-1; 10 positions match TRBD1. The V gene's germline CDR1 is DFQATT and CDR2 SNEGSKA (reference sequence). The CDR3 has 15 amino acids. V was clipped by 7 bases and J by 6 bases; unmatched bases: 12. CDR3 nucleotides: TGCAGTGTCTATCCCCGGGACAGGGGCCTCAATGAGCAGTTCTTC. Translation gives CSVYPRDRGLNEQFF.

This sequence joins TRBV6-5 and TRBJ2-1, with 8 bases lining up with TRBD2. Looked up from germline, CDR1 is MNHEY and CDR2 is SVGAGI. The trim removed 0 bases at V and 6 bases at J, leaving 1 base unmatched. CDR3 length: 14 amino acids. The CDR3 DNA reads TGTGCCAGCAGTTACTCGACTAGCGTCAATGAGCAGTTCTTC. Its protein product is CASSYSTSVNEQFF.

This clonotype was counted ten times or more. The chain combines TRBV15 with TRBJ2-3, with 9 bases lining up with TRBD1. The CDR3 is made up of 15 amino acids. Germline V lookup: CDR1 LNHNV, CDR2 YYDKDF (reference sequence). Germline trimming cut 1 base from V and 3 bases from J; bases unmatched to any gene: 2. In DNA, the CDR3 is TGTGCCACCAGCAGAGGGGGGACAGGGACAGATACGCAGTATTTT. This encodes CATSRGGTGTDTQYF.

The V and J genes are TRBV10-3 and TRBJ2-1; 13 bases line up with TRBD2. Germline CDR1 is ENHRY and CDR2 is SYGVKD. The CDR3 runs to 16 residues. Unmatched junction bases numbered 5, after V lost 5 bases and J lost 4 bases. The CDR3 region is CAISTPGLAGYNEQFF. Written as DNA, the CDR3 is TGTGCCATCAGTACACCGGGACTAGCGGGATACAATGAGCAGTTCTTC.

This clonotype was found a few times. This chain connects TRBV7-2 to TRBJ2-4; D unclear. Trimming took off 5 bases at V and 1 base at J, with 6 bases between the two ends. The V gene's germline CDR1 is SGHTA and CDR2 FQGNSA. The CDR3 is 13 amino acids. CDR3 in amino acids: CASSALAKNIQYF. The DNA of the CDR3 is TGTGCCAGCAGCGCCCTCGCCAAAAACATTCAGTACTTC.

This clonotype has just a few counts. The chain couples TRBV5-1 to TRBJ2-5; D is undetermined. The CDR3 covers 15 residues. CDR1 is SGHRS and CDR2 is YFSETQ in the germline V gene. V lost 1 base and J 3 bases, leaving 13 bases between the germline ends. CDR3 in DNA: TGCGCCAGCAGCTTGACCGTGACACATGAAGAGACCCAGTACTTC. It translates to CASSLTVTHEETQYF.

This clonotype was seen only a few times. This chain uses TRBV25-1 with TRBJ2-3; D ambiguous. Germline values: CDR1 MGHDK, CDR2 SYGVNS. V lost 8 bases, J lost 0 bases, and 15 bases lay in between. The CDR3 sequence is 15 residues long. This CDR3 is CASGSTETSTDTQYF. The CDR3, as DNA: TGTGCCAGCGGAAGTACAGAAACTAGCACAGATACGCAGTATTTT.

Only a few counts were recorded for this clonotype. The V call is TRBV5-1, the J call TRBJ1-4; TRBD1 matches 8 bases. Germline trimming cut 4 bases from V and 6 bases from J; bases unmatched to any gene: 2. CDR1 is SGHRS, CDR2 YFSETQ, per germline. This CDR3 spans 13 amino acids. The CDR3 nucleotides read TGCGCCAGCAGCCCGGACAGGGATGAAAAACTGTTTTTT. Translating gives CASSPDRDEKLFF.

This clonotype has only a few counts. V is TRBV20-1 and J is TRBJ2-7, with D perhaps TRBD2 (6 bases). In germline, CDR1 is DFQATT, CDR2 SNEGSKA (reference sequence). Trimming took 0 bases from V and 8 from J, leaving 20 bases between them. The CDR3 extends over 15 amino acids. In DNA form, the CDR3 reads TGCAGTGCTAGAGATTCGCGGGACCAAATTCAACAGCAGTACTTC. This gives the protein CSARDSRDQIQQQYF.

The chain is built from TRBV3-1 and TRBJ1-4; D call uncertain. Germline V gene sequence: CDR1 LGHDT, CDR2 YNNKEL (reference sequence). With 1 base removed from V and 7 bases from J, the gap between germline ends came to 13 bases. The CDR3 contains 15 residues. CDR3 loop: CASSQGTDLSEKLFF. In DNA, the CDR3 is TGTGCCAGCAGCCAAGGGACGGACCTAAGTGAAAAACTGTTTTTT.

This clonotype was found many times. The J gene is TRBJ2-7, the V gene TRBV29-1, with D perhaps matching TRBD1 (6 bases). Per germline, CDR1 SQVTM and CDR2 ANQGSEA. Between the trimmed V and J ends, which lost 4 bases and 0 bases, there was a span of 13 bases. This CDR3 has 14 residues. CDR3 loop: CSVVTGTNSYEQYF. DNA of the CDR3: TGCAGCGTTGTTACAGGGACCAACTCCTACGAGCAGTACTTC.

This clonotype was recorded a few times. This chain connects TRBV4-2 to TRBJ1-2; a possible D gene is TRBD1 (5 bases). This CDR3 is 15 amino acids long. Trimming stripped 4 bases from V and 5 bases from J, with 17 bases between. The V gene's germline CDR1 is LGHNA and CDR2 YNFKEQ. CDR3 in DNA: TGTGCCAGCAGCCGAGATCCGACAGTGAAGTATGGCTACACCTTC. Translation: CASSRDPTVKYGYTF.

V gene TRBV27 combines with J gene TRBJ1-6; no clear D. The V gene lost 6 bases and the J gene lost 6 bases, with 12 bases spanning the gap. CDR1 is MNHEY, CDR2 SMNVEV, per germline (reference sequence). The CDR3 has 14 amino acids. Here the CDR3 DNA reads TGTGCCAGCAGCTCGGTAGCGCTTAATTCACCCCTCCACTTT. This encodes CASSSVALNSPLHF.

The chain has TRBV12-3 or TRBV12-4 and TRBJ1-1; D call uncertain. Trimming left V 1 base short and J 0 bases short, with 12 bases between. This CDR3 region has 16 residues. The CDR3 DNA reads as TGTGCCAGCAGTTTAGGGGCCCCGGTCTTGAACACTGAAGCTTTCTTT. Its protein is CASSLGAPVLNTEAFF.

This chain joins TRBV7-6 and TRBJ2-2; 7 bases are a match to TRBD2. The germline CDR1 and CDR2 sequences are SGHVS and FNYEAQ. There are 14 residues in the CDR3. V shed 6 bases and J 8 bases; nucleotides not matched to a gene: 9. The CDR3 bases are TGTGCCAGCAGACGAGAACTAGCGTTGGGGGAGCTGTTTTTT. Its translation: CASRRELALGELFF.

About this clonotype itself: One junction end does not reproduce the germline sequence, and a read error may be involved. V and J are TRBV7-9 and TRBJ2-7, with TRBD1 as a possible D gene (5 bases). The CDR3 consists of 14 residues. The germline gives CDR1 SEHNR, CDR2 FQNEAQ (reference sequence). CDR3 amino acids: CASNLIQGGHEQYF. The CDR3 region has the DNA TGTGCCAGCAACTTAATCCAGGGCGGCCACGAGCAGTACTTC. Looking up the rest from reference TRBV7-9 and TRBJ2-7 gives the full variable domain: DTGVSQNPRHKITKRGQNVTFRCDPISEHNRLYWYRQTLGQGPEFLTYFQNEAQLEKSRLLSDRFSAERPKGSFSTLEIQRTEQGDSAMYLCASNLIQGGHEQYFGPGTRLTVT.

This clonotype was seen ten or more times. CDR3: CASSQAILAKSYNEQFF. The CDR3, as DNA: TGTGCCAGCAGCCAAGCGATCTTAGCGAAGAGCTACAATGAGCAGTTCTTC. The chain recombines TRBV11-2 with TRBJ2-1; possibly TRBD2 for D (5 bases). This CDR3 has 17 residues. V dropped 5 bases and J dropped 3 bases, with 20 bases sitting between them. Germline V gives CDR1 SGHAT, CDR2 FQNNGV.

This clonotype ranks as medium-sized (0.01 to 0.1%). The V call is TRBV27, the J call TRBJ1-1; 10 bases line up with TRBD1. J lost 2 bases, V lost 10 bases, and 4 bases had no gene match. This CDR3 is built from 13 residues. Germline V CDR1 and CDR2: MNHEY, SMNVEV (reference sequence). The CDR3 region has the DNA TGTGCCATCCGACAGGGGGCAAACACTGAAGCTTTCTTT. Translation: CAIRQGANTEAFF.

A word on this clonotype: A much more abundant neighbour one base away suggests this may be a read error. The V and J genes are TRBV24-1 and TRBJ1-1, with D possibly being TRBD1 (5 bases). Germline-derived CDR1 and CDR2 are KGHDR and SFDVKD. The CDR3 is 12 residues long. The CDR3 DNA reads as TGTGCCACCGGTGATCAGGGCGCCACGGCTTTCTTT. It specifies CATGDQGATAFF.

This clonotype came up many times. The chain links TRBV12-3 or TRBV12-4 to TRBJ1-4; the D gene is possibly TRBD1 (6 bases). This CDR3 comprises 13 residues. Deletions cut 7 bases from V and 8 bases from J, with 14 bases between. The CDR3 loop is CASTGVGGEKLFF. CDR3 DNA: TGTGCCAGCACCGGTGTAGGGGGGGAAAAACTGTTTTTT.